The entry below describes one TCR beta chain. Assay used: immunoSEQ multiplex PCR; TCRdb lists only in-frame clones, some missing. Of some 270,000 clones listed, 70% to 90% are singletons. The sample belongs to a study of blood T cell repertoires in COVID-19. About the research overall: Samples of COVID-19 (acute and convalescent) were obtained from the United States, Italy and Spain.

The TCR sequence derives from a woman aged 70 to 79 with acute or convalescent COVID-19. The sample was peripheral blood.

The CDR3, as DNA: TGTGCCAGCAGTTTAGGAGGGACTTATAATTCACCCCTCCACTTT. Translated, it gives CASSLGGTYNSPLHF. The chain is built from TRBV27 and TRBJ1-6, with D possibly TRBD1 on 5 matching bases. This CDR3 has 15 residues. Trimming removed 2 bases from V and 4 bases from J, with 9 bases in between. Germline lookup yields CDR1 MNHEY and CDR2 SMNVEV (reference sequence).